This T cell receptor beta chain was sequenced in a study of blood T cells in healthy people across ages (dated by TCRdb to the mid-2010s). For the wider study: In model experiments, template switching captured roughly one uniquely barcoded TCR beta cDNA molecule for every two T cells. To track age-related changes in TCR beta repertoire diversity, the study relied on deep sequencing normalized with unique cDNA molecular identifiers. The donors were split into four age groups: young (average around 16 years), middle-aged (around 40), aged (roughly 68) and long-lived (roughly 88). To avoid experimental bias, donors of different ages were randomly spread across the sequencing lanes. For two donors (one aged 18 to 30 and one aged 80 or older), the study analyzed two additional independent replicas of 1 million unique cDNA reads from the same blood draw.

Donors were around 37 systemically healthy Caucasian individuals from Russia aged roughly 6 to 90 years. Approximately 9 milliliters of peripheral blood were collected from each donor into EDTA-treated Vacutainer tubes. Ficoll-Paque density-gradient centrifugation was used to isolate PBMCs, with at least 6 million obtained per sample. Trizol reagent was used to extract total RNA from PBMCs, with at least 6 micrograms per sample. For every donor, flow cytometry on a PBMC aliquot measured the percentage of naive CD45RAhigh/CD27high T cells. On this clonotype itself: Which antigen it targets is not known. Germline is not matched at one junction end, which may reflect a read error.

The germline V gene provides CDR1 SGHTA and CDR2 FQGTGA. From the cysteine through the phenylalanine, the CDR3 covers 13 amino acids. The sequence is cut down to CDR3 DNA, 39 bases in frame from base 1. Library prep was done by 5' RACE. The run used an Illumina HiSeq 2500. A second 7 to 11 cycle PCR used a sample-barcoded 5' primer and a J-beta primer mix. A template-switch 5' adaptor carrying 12 random nucleotides introduced a unique molecular identifier onto each TCR beta cDNA molecule. Each sample yielded at least 3 million CDR3-containing paired-end reads. The Mint cDNA synthesis kit, primed by a TRBC-specific oligonucleotide, was used to synthesize first-strand cDNA from all RNA. Following uracil-DNA glycosylase treatment, a first 18-cycle PCR with universal primers M1SS and BC2_uni_R was performed on all cDNA. In the original analysis: For normalization, 1 million high-quality reads, each with a distinct molecular identifier, were randomly selected from each sample. Instead of being binned into consensus sequences, reads that shared molecular identifiers were thrown out. MiTCR, set to a Q25 quality threshold and the strictest error-elimination algorithm, was used for CDR3 identification, clonotype clustering and error correction. A nonparametric unseen species model with Euler transformation was used to estimate lower-bound total TCR beta diversity. TCRdb trimmed public reads at Q25 via fastp, called clones via MiXCR and kept in-frame beta chains. When rows share a CDR3 protein, they turn into one entry using the most common DNA and genes. In this record, the V and J calls reflect TCRdb's handling and not the investigators' own analysis. The sample contains about 570,000 distinct CDR3 sequences, 27% of them found a single time. The top ten hold under 20% of the sample.

Results the study describes overall, beyond this receptor: Estimates of total diversity based on one million sequenced T cells were regarded as lower bounds and as underestimates. As age increased, observed TCR beta diversity per million T cells dropped in a roughly linear way, and a significant reduction was already evident by age around 41. The percentage of naive T cells measured by flow cytometry correlated strongly with observed TCR beta diversity. Donor CMV infection status was unknown, potentially confounding age-related changes in expanded clonotypes. Since profiling was done on bulk unsorted PBMCs, naive and antigen-experienced compartments could not be conclusively compared. Compared with the aged group, the long-lived group had more naive CD4+ T cells, fewer expanded clones and increased TCR diversity, suggesting age selection.

The sample comprised blood. The origin of this receptor is a woman aged 65 to 85 in good health. This chain joins TRBV7-3 to TRBJ2-5, and 8 junction bases match TRBD2. The CDR3 loop reads CASSFSPAGGLFF. The nucleotide sequence is given as TGTGCCAGCAGCTTCAGTCCCGCGGGGGGCCTCTTCTTC.